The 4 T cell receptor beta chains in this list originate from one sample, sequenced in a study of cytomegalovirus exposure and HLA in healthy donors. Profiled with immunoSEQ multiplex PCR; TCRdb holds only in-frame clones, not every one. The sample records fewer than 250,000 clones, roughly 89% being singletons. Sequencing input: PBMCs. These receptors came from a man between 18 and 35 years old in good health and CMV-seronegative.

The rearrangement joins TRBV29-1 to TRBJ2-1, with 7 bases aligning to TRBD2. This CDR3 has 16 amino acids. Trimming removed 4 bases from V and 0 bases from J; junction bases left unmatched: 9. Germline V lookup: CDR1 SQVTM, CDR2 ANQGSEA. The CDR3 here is CSVVSSGASSYNEQFF. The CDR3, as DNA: TGCAGCGTTGTGTCGAGCGGGGCTAGCTCCTACAATGAGCAGTTCTTC.

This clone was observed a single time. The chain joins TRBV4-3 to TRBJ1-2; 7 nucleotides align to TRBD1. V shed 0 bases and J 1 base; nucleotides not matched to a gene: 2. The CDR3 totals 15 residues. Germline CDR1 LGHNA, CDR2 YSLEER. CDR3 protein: CASSQDHRGNYGYTF. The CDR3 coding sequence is TGCGCCAGCAGCCAAGATCACAGGGGTAACTATGGCTACACCTTC.

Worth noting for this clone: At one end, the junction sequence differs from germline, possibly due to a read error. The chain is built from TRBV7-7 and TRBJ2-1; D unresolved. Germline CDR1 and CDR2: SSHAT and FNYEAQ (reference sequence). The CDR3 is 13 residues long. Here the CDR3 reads CASSLDLYNEQFF. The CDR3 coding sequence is TGTGCTAGCAGCTTAGATCTATACAATGAGCAGTTCTTC.

The CDR3 sequence is CASSIDLYQPQHF. The CDR3 DNA sequence: TGTGCCAGTAGTATAGACCTATATCAGCCCCAGCATTTT. This chain uses TRBV19 with TRBJ1-5; D uncertain. This CDR3 has 13 amino acids. In germline, CDR1 is LNHDA, CDR2 SQIVND (reference sequence). The V gene lost 0 bases and the J gene lost 5 bases, with 5 bases spanning the gap.